The 30 T cell receptor beta chains below all came from one sample that was sequenced in a study of neurological immune-mediated disorders (dated by TCRdb to the late 2010s). Library preparation used 5' RACE. Sequencing took place on an Illumina HiSeq 2500. In TCRdb, the public reads were trimmed at Q25 with fastp and aligned with MiXCR, with productive beta chains retained. Each CDR3 protein appears once, grouped with its most common genes and DNA. This sample comprises tens of thousands of distinct CDR3 sequences, roughly 8.8% of them detected only once. Of the sample, 1.9% falls within the top ten clones. The time point label on this specimen signifies: longitudinal time-point 3. The source material was PBMCs. These receptor sequences come from a woman between 40 and 50 years old in good health.

This clonotype has at least ten counts. The genes are TRBV5-1 and TRBJ2-1; 9 bases line up with TRBD2. With 4 bases clipped from V and 8 bases from J, the junction kept 13 bases outside the gene matches. CDR1 is SGHRS, CDR2 YFSETQ, per germline. The CDR3 is 16 amino acids. The CDR3 DNA follows: TGCGCCAGCAGCGGGGTTTGGGCTAGCGGGAACCATGAGCAGTTCTTC. Translating gives CASSGVWASGNHEQFF.

This clonotype came up a few times. This sequence joins TRBV7-2 and TRBJ2-2, with D maybe TRBD2 (6 bases). Trimming took off 2 bases at V and 4 bases at J, with 23 bases between the two ends. The length of the CDR3 is 19 residues. Germline V CDR1 and CDR2: SGHTA, FQGNSA. CDR3 protein: CASSLRGAGRGSRTGELFF. Written as DNA, the CDR3 is TGTGCCAGCAGCTTAAGAGGGGCCGGTCGGGGGAGCCGCACCGGGGAGCTGTTTTTT.

This clonotype was recorded at least ten times. CDR3 loop: CASSRDRASNQPQHF. CDR3 in DNA: TGTGCCAGCAGTCGCGACAGGGCCAGCAATCAGCCCCAGCATTTT. V gene TRBV6-5 combines with J gene TRBJ1-5; 7 nucleotides agree with TRBD1. V shed 5 bases and J 1 base; nucleotides not matched to a gene: 5. The CDR3 runs to 15 residues. CDR1 is MNHEY and CDR2 is SVGAGI in the germline V gene.

This clonotype has only one observation. The CDR3 spells CASRTSGELETQYF. The CDR3 region has the DNA TGTGCCAGCAGGACTAGCGGGGAATTGGAGACCCAGTACTTC. The chain employs TRBV2 and TRBJ2-5; the match to TRBD2 covers 11 bases. V dropped 6 bases and J dropped 5; count of bases not matched to a gene: 5. Per the germline V gene, CDR1 is SNHLY and CDR2 is FYNNEI. This CDR3 is 14 amino acids long. Combining the CDR3 with reference TRBV2 and TRBJ2-5 gives the whole variable domain EPEVTQTPSHQVTQMGQEVILRCVPISNHLYFYWYRQILGQKVEFLVSFYNNEISEKSEIFDDQFSVERPDGSNFTLKIRSTKLEDSAMYFCASRTSGELETQYFGPGTRLLVL.

In this sample, this clonotype turned up many times. The genes are TRBV12-3 or TRBV12-4 and TRBJ1-1; D is ambiguous. The germline V and J ends were trimmed by 8 bases and 3 bases, with 13 bases remaining between them. The CDR3 runs 13 residues. The CDR3 DNA reads as TGTGCCAGCGCCGCCCGAAGGGACACTGAAGCTTTCTTT. Its translation: CASAARRDTEAFF.

This clonotype has a count of ten or more. V is TRBV7-3 and J is TRBJ2-1; 8 nucleotides line up with TRBD1. Germline V gene data show CDR1 as SGHTA and CDR2 as FQGTGA. Trimming removed 4 bases from V and 2 bases from J; junction bases left unmatched: 7. This CDR3 region has 16 residues. CDR3 loop: CASSSTTGGTYNEQFF. The CDR3 coding sequence is TGTGCCAGCAGCTCGACTACAGGGGGTACCTACAATGAGCAGTTCTTC. The whole variable domain, remainder taken from reference TRBV7-3 and TRBJ2-1, is GAGVSQTPSNKVTEKGKYVELRCDPISGHTALYWYRQSLGQGPEFLIYFQGTGAADDSGLPNDRFFAVRPEGSVSTLKIQRTERGDSAVYLCASSSTTGGTYNEQFFGPGTRLTVL.

In its sample, this clonotype was seen many times. The chain is built from TRBV10-1 and TRBJ2-2, with D maybe TRBD2 (6 bases). Germline CDR1 is WNHNN and CDR2 is SYGVQD (reference sequence). With 6 bases removed from V and 7 bases from J, the gap between germline ends came to 9 bases. The CDR3 loop spans 12 amino acids. CDR3 DNA sequence: TGCGCCAGCAGCCGGGGGAGCGGGGAGCTGTTTTTT. Protein product: CASSRGSGELFF.

Note on this clonotype: A read error may account for a junction end that differs from germline. The chain has TRBV13 and TRBJ2-7, with no clear D. In germline, CDR1 is PRHDT, CDR2 FYEKMQ (reference sequence). The CDR3 is 12 amino acids. CDR3 coding DNA: TGTGCCAGCAGGGCTAACTCCTACGAGCAATACTTC. This sequence encodes CASRANSYEQYF.

Ten or more counts support this clonotype. An end of the junction differs from the germline gene, which may be a read error. V is TRBV7-7 and J is TRBJ2-3; D might be TRBD1 or TRBD2, each matching 5 bases. The CDR3 runs to 21 residues. Germline V gene data show CDR1 as SSHAT and CDR2 as FNYEAQ (reference sequence). CDR3 sequence reads: CASSKLRPGLGSWEDTDTQYF. The CDR3 coding sequence is TGTGCTAGCAGCAAATTACGGCCGGGGCTCGGGTCTTGGGAAGACACAGATACGCAGTATTTT.

This clonotype was observed at least ten times. The chain combines TRBV3-1 with TRBJ2-1, with D hard to call. There are 11 residues in the CDR3. V lost 3 bases, J lost 8 bases, and 5 bases lay in between. Germline V CDR1 and CDR2: LGHDT, YNNKEL (reference sequence). In DNA form, the CDR3 reads TGTGCCAGCAGCCACATGCATGAGCAGTTCTTC. It translates to CASSHMHEQFF.

This clonotype was picked up many times. The rearrangement uses TRBV7-2 and TRBJ2-3; a possible D gene is TRBD1 (5 bases). Germline V gives CDR1 SGHTA, CDR2 FQGNSA. The length of the CDR3 is 14 residues. For the CDR3, the DNA is TGTGTTAGAGCTCCAGGGAATAGCACAGATACGCAGTATTTT. It is translated as CVRAPGNSTDTQYF.

This clonotype came up many times. V and J are TRBV20-1 and TRBJ1-2; 8 positions agree with TRBD1. This CDR3 has 13 residues. Germline trimming cut 2 bases from V and 8 bases from J; bases unmatched to any gene: 7. The germline CDR1 and CDR2 sequences are DFQATT and SNEGSKA (reference sequence). This CDR3 reads CSARQGAIYGYTF. Here the CDR3 DNA reads TGCAGTGCTAGACAGGGGGCGATTTACGGCTACACCTTC.

The sample holds many counts of this clonotype. The rearrangement joins TRBV5-1 to TRBJ2-3, with D perhaps matching TRBD1 (6 bases). Trimming removed 4 bases from V and 2 bases from J, with 14 bases in between. Germline values: CDR1 SGHRS, CDR2 YFSETQ. The CDR3 extends over 15 amino acids. The CDR3 DNA reads as TGCGCCAGCAGCGGGCAGGGGCCTCCCACAGATACGCAGTATTTT. Translating it yields CASSGQGPPTDTQYF.

The J gene is TRBJ2-3, the V gene TRBV29-1, with a possible D match to TRBD2 (5 bases). The CDR3 is 12 amino acids. Trimming took 7 bases from V and 4 from J, leaving 12 bases between them. Germline CDR1 and CDR2: SQVTM and ANQGSEA. In DNA, the CDR3 is TGCAGCGCCCAGACTAAGCCAGATACGCAGTATTTT. This encodes CSAQTKPDTQYF.

This clonotype came up a few times. The V gene is TRBV20-1, the J gene TRBJ2-1; D gene ambiguous. The CDR3 has 14 residues. Germline V gene lookup returns CDR1 DFQATT and CDR2 SNEGSKA (reference sequence). Trimming pared 5 bases from V and 7 bases from J, leaving 18 bases between. This chain's CDR3 is CSAPNTILANEQFF. The CDR3 nucleotides are TGCAGTGCTCCAAACACCATTTTAGCTAATGAGCAGTTCTTC.

Ten or more counts support this clonotype. The chain employs TRBV7-2 and TRBJ1-1; TRBD1 agrees at 7 bases. V dropped 5 bases and J dropped 1; count of bases not matched to a gene: 4. This CDR3 spans 14 amino acids. The germline V gene encodes CDR1 SGHTA and CDR2 FQGNSA. CDR3 coding DNA: TGTGCCAGCAGCCGGGACAGATGGAACACTGAAGCTTTCTTT. As protein: CASSRDRWNTEAFF.

This clonotype was seen at least ten times. This CDR3 reads CATSREDFGTGELFF. The CDR3 DNA reads as TGTGCCACCAGCAGAGAAGATTTCGGTACCGGGGAGCTGTTTTTT. The chain recombines TRBV15 with TRBJ2-2; D not resolved. The CDR3 totals 15 residues. The germline V gene encodes CDR1 LNHNV and CDR2 YYDKDF (reference sequence). V was shortened by 0 bases and J by 5 bases, with 10 bases between the two germline ends.

This clonotype was counted at least ten times. The rearrangement uses TRBV4-3 and TRBJ2-1, with 8 positions matching TRBD1. Germline V lookup: CDR1 LGHNA, CDR2 YSLEER. With V trimmed by 6 bases and J by 6 bases, 4 bases remained unmatched. This CDR3 comprises 13 residues. The CDR3 region has the DNA TGCGCCAGCAGTATCACAGGGGGCAATGAGCAGTTCTTC. It specifies CASSITGGNEQFF.

In this sample, this clonotype turned up many times. The chain carries TRBV10-3 and TRBJ2-3; 9 bases line up with TRBD1. With 6 bases clipped from V and 2 bases from J, the junction kept 9 bases outside the gene matches. Germline assignment: CDR1 ENHRY and CDR2 SYGVKD. The CDR3 length is 16 residues. The CDR3 DNA is TGTGCCATCAGCGGAACGGGACAGGGCCACACAGATACGCAGTATTTT. As protein: CAISGTGQGHTDTQYF.

V and J are TRBV5-1 and TRBJ2-2, with 7 bases lining up with TRBD2. This CDR3 has 14 amino acids. Trimming removed 7 bases from V and 5 bases from J; junction bases left unmatched: 8. Germline CDR1 and CDR2: SGHRS and YFSETQ. CDR3 residues: CASFAGVKTGELFF. The CDR3 region has the DNA TGCGCCAGCTTTGCGGGAGTCAAAACCGGGGAGCTGTTTTTT. Complete variable domain (other parts from reference TRBV5-1 and TRBJ2-2): KAGVTQTPRYLIKTRGQQVTLSCSPISGHRSVSWYQQTPGQGLQFLFEYFSETQRNKGNFPGRFSGRQFSNSRSEMNVSTLELGDSALYLCASFAGVKTGELFFGEGSRLTVL.

In this sample, this clonotype turned up a few times. CDR3 sequence: CASSFLRSGGTEAFF. As DNA, the CDR3 is TGTGCCAGCAGTTTCCTCAGAAGCGGAGGCACTGAAGCTTTCTTT. This chain joins TRBV6-2 or TRBV6-3 and TRBJ1-1; D is uncertain. Germline lookup yields CDR1 MNHEY and CDR2 SVGEGT. V lost 4 bases and J lost 4, with 16 bases in between. The CDR3 has 15 residues.

In its sample, this clonotype was seen many times. The V and J genes are TRBV24-1 and TRBJ2-1; no definite D call. CDR1 and CDR2 from the germline V gene are KGHDR and SFDVKD. The CDR3 loop spans 14 amino acids. V was trimmed by 5 bases and J by 5 bases, leaving 12 bases between them. The CDR3 region has the DNA TGTGCCACCAGTGCACTATACAGCAACAATGAGCAGTTCTTC. This translates into CATSALYSNNEQFF.

This clonotype was seen at least ten times. This chain uses TRBV3-1 with TRBJ2-7; TRBD2 matches at 8 bases. In germline, CDR1 is LGHDT, CDR2 YNNKEL (reference sequence). V lost 5 bases, J lost 2 bases, and 8 bases stayed unmatched. The CDR3 length is 15 residues. CDR3 protein: CASSSGGRITYEQYF. CDR3 DNA: TGTGCCAGCAGCTCGGGAGGGCGGATAACCTACGAGCAGTACTTC.

This clonotype was found many times. The V and J genes are TRBV5-1 and TRBJ1-1; weak D call: TRBD1 (5 bases). The ends were cut back, 4 bases at V and 1 base at J, with 14 bases in the middle. The germline gives CDR1 SGHRS, CDR2 YFSETQ. CDR3 length: 15 amino acids. For the CDR3, the DNA is TGCGCCAGCAGCGGTAAAGACGGGACGAACACTGAAGCTTTCTTT. This codes for CASSGKDGTNTEAFF.

The table lists this clonotype with many counts. The chain carries TRBV12-3 or TRBV12-4 and TRBJ2-5; a possible D gene is TRBD1 (5 bases). Trimming took off 6 bases at V and 0 bases at J, with 17 bases between the two ends. CDR3 length: 16 residues. The DNA of the CDR3 is TGTGCCAGCAGCCCGGATGGGGCCCCATACCAAGAGACCCAGTACTTC. Protein product: CASSPDGAPYQETQYF.

This clonotype was found many times. The chain uses TRBV6-2 or TRBV6-3 and TRBJ2-3; D is ambiguous. Looked up from germline, CDR1 is MNHEY and CDR2 is SVGEGT. V lost 7 bases and J lost 2, with 10 bases in between. The CDR3 has 13 residues. CDR3 sequence: CASKHSFTDTQYF. The CDR3, as DNA: TGTGCCAGCAAACACAGCTTCACAGATACGCAGTATTTT.

With regard to this clonotype: A much larger clone lies a single base off, so this may be a read error. The gene calls are TRBV4-1 and TRBJ1-2, with D perhaps matching TRBD1 (6 bases). The CDR3 has 15 residues. CDR1 and CDR2 (germline): MGHRA, YSYEKL. This CDR3 is CASNQVPGAGLGYTF. The CDR3 bases are TGCGCCAGCAACCAAGTTCCGGGGGCGGGTTTAGGCTACACCTTC.

This clonotype was detected many times. The chain recombines TRBV12-3 or TRBV12-4 with TRBJ2-7; no clear D. V shed 0 bases and J shed 0 bases, with 15 bases lying between them. The CDR3 consists of 17 residues. In DNA form, the CDR3 reads TGTGCCAGCAGTTTAGCGATGGGCAGGACCTACTCCTACGAGCAGTACTTC. It is translated as CASSLAMGRTYSYEQYF.

This clonotype was seen ten or more times. This CDR3 reads CASSQDLWQGFQPQHF. The CDR3 coding sequence is TGCGCCAGCAGCCAAGATTTGTGGCAGGGCTTTCAGCCCCAGCATTTT. The chain joins TRBV4-3 to TRBJ1-5; TRBD1 is a possible D gene (5 bases). Trimming cost V 0 bases and J 6 bases, with 15 bases left between them. The CDR3 is 16 residues long. CDR1 LGHNA and CDR2 YSLEER come from the germline V gene.

This clonotype has a count of ten or more. The chain carries TRBV7-8 and TRBJ2-7, with D perhaps matching TRBD1 (6 bases). This CDR3 has 14 residues. The germline V gene has CDR1 SGHVS and CDR2 FQNEAQ. The germline V and J ends were trimmed by 5 bases and 5 bases, with 16 bases remaining between them. CDR3 sequence: CASSTDRWSNEQYF. The CDR3 DNA reads TGTGCCAGCAGCACCGACAGGTGGTCCAACGAGCAGTACTTC. Full variable domain (rest looked up from reference TRBV7-8 and TRBJ2-7): GAGVSQSPRYKVAKRGQDVALRCDPISGHVSLFWYQQALGQGPEFLTYFQNEAQLDKSGLPSDRFFAERPEGSVSTLKIQRTQQEDSAVYLCASSTDRWSNEQYFGPGTRLTVT.